This TCR beta chain originates from a study of blood T cell repertoires in COVID-19. Study overall: Samples taken during acute and convalescent COVID-19 were collected in the United States, Italy and Spain. T cells, B-cell-depleted T cells, or PBMCs supplied cDNA or gDNA.

Source study methods: Estimation of nucleated cell counts was performed using reference gene primer amplification. Sequencing used immunoSEQ multiplex PCR; TCRdb keeps in-frame clones, though not all of them. That table supplies the V and J calls and clone size; D and trimming were determined from the DNA. The profile shows about 58,000 clones, under 80% of them singletons. Sequencing was carried out using peripheral blood. This sequence was found in a human donor in a cohort sampled during active COVID-19.

The CDR3 nucleotides are TGTGCCAGCAGTAACACAGGGGCCCACGAGCAGTACTTC. It translates to CASSNTGAHEQYF. The chain employs TRBV12-3 or TRBV12-4 and TRBJ2-7; 7 bases fit TRBD1. Trimming cost V 5 bases and J 5 bases; bases outside gene matches: 6. The CDR3 loop spans 13 amino acids.